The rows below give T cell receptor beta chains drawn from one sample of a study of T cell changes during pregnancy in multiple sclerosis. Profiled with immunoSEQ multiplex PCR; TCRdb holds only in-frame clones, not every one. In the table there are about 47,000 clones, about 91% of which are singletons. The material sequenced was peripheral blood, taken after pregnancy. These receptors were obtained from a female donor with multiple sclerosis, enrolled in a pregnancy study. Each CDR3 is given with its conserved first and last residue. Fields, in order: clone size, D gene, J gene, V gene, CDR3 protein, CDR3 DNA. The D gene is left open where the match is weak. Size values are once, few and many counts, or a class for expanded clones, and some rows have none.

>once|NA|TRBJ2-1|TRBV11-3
CASSWSPNNEQFF
TGTGCCAGCAGCTGGTCCCCTAACAATGAGCAGTTCTTC
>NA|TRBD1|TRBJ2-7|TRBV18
CASSPLISGTGTGEQYF
TGTGCCAGCTCACCACTGATTTCCGGGACAGGGACCGGCGAGCAGTACTTC
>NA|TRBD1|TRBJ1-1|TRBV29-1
CSATDRGNTEAFF
TGCAGCGCCACGGACAGGGGGAACACTGAAGCTTTCTTT
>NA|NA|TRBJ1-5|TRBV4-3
CASSQELADNGGNQPQHF
TGCGCCAGCAGCCAAGAGCTAGCGGATAATGGCGGCAATCAGCCCCAGCATTTT
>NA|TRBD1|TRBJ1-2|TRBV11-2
CASSLEGDRALRDGYTF
TGTGCCAGCAGCTTAGAGGGGGACAGGGCACTAAGGGATGGCTACACCTTC
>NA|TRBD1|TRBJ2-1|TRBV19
CASSMGRGQGFQNEQFF
TGTGCCAGTAGTATGGGTCGGGGACAGGGGTTTCAGAATGAGCAGTTCTTC
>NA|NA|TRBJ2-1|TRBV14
CASSQLGGTVVNEQFF
TGTGCCAGCAGCCAACTTGGGGGGACCGTTGTCAATGAGCAGTTCTTC
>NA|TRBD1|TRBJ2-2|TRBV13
CASSLIPGQGRTGELFF
TGTGCCAGCAGCTTGATTCCGGGACAGGGAAGAACCGGGGAGCTGTTTTTT
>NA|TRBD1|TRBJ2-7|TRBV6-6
CASSFNPGQVTYEQYF
TGTGCCAGCAGTTTTAATCCGGGACAGGTGACCTACGAGCAGTACTTC
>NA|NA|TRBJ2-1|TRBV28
CASSFRINEQFF
TGTGCCAGCAGTTTTAGAATCAATGAGCAGTTCTTC
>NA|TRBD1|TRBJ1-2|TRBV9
CASRATGVNGYTF
TGTGCCAGCAGAGCCACAGGGGTTAATGGCTACACCTTC
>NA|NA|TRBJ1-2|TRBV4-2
CASSPSPGQRDGYTF
TGTGCCAGCAGCCCGTCCCCAGGACAGCGTGATGGCTACACCTTC
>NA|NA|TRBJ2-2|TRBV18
CASSPVDFNTGELFF
TGTGCCAGCTCACCCGTGGACTTCAACACCGGGGAGCTGTTTTTT
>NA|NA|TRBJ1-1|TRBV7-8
CASSQPDRKNTEAFF
TGTGCCAGCAGCCAACCGGACAGAAAGAACACTGAAGCTTTCTTT
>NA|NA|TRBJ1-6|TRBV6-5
CASSYTRGNSPLHF
TGTGCCAGCAGTTACACCAGGGGTAATTCACCCCTCCACTTT
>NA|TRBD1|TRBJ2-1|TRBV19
CASSSSGQGLYNEQFF
TGTGCCAGTAGTTCCTCGGGACAGGGCCTCTACAATGAGCAGTTCTTC
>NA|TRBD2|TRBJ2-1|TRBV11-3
CASSLGGSGGAREQFF
TGTGCCAGCAGCTTAGGGGGGAGCGGGGGGGCCCGAGAGCAGTTCTTC
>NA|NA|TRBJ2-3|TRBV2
CATQFTDTQYF
TGTGCCACCCAATTCACAGATACGCAGTATTTT
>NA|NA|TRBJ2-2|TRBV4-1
CASSQAGTNTGELFF
TGCGCCAGCAGCCAAGCGGGGACTAACACCGGGGAGCTGTTTTTT
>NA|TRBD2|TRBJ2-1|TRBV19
CASSTTPASGGPRTNEQFF
TGTGCCAGTAGCACAACTCCGGCTAGCGGGGGGCCAAGGACAAATGAGCAGTTCTTC
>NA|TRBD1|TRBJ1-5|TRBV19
CASSIAGTRQGVNQPQHF
TGTGCCAGTAGTATAGCCGGAACGCGGCAGGGGGTCAATCAGCCCCAGCATTTT
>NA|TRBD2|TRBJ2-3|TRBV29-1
CSVRRGMRTDTQYF
TGCAGCGTTCGGCGGGGGATGCGCACAGATACGCAGTATTTT
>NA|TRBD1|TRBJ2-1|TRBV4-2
CASSQEGGQGAYEQFF
TGTGCCAGCAGCCAAGAAGGAGGCCAGGGGGCCTATGAGCAGTTCTTC
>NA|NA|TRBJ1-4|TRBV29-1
CSVPTSGTNEKLFF
TGCAGCGTCCCTACGTCGGGGACTAATGAAAAACTGTTTTTT
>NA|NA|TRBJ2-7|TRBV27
CASRSQGSYEQYF
TGTGCCAGCCGTTCTCAGGGGTCCTACGAGCAGTACTTC
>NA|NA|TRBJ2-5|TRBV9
CASSVGGKETQYF
TGTGCCAGCAGCGTAGGCGGGAAGGAGACCCAGTACTTC
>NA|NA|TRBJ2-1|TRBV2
CASSGLPNEQFF
TGTGCCAGCAGTGGGCTCCCCAATGAGCAGTTCTTC
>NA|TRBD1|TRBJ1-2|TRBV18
CASSPVLPGQGARGYTF
TGTGCCAGCTCACCAGTTCTTCCGGGACAGGGGGCTAGAGGCTACACCTTC
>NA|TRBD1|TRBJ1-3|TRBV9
CASSERTGGTLSSGNTIYF
TGTGCCAGCAGCGAACGGACAGGGGGGACCCTAAGCTCTGGAAACACCATATATTTT
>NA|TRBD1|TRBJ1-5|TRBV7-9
CASSLSPGGSQPQHF
TGTGCCAGCAGCTTATCACCAGGGGGCAGTCAGCCCCAGCATTTT
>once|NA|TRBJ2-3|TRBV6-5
CASRTTAGGTQYF
TGTGCCAGCAGGACGACTGCCGGGGGTACGCAGTATTTT
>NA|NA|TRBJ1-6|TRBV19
CASRNDWDSPLHF
TGTGCCAGTAGAAACGACTGGGATTCACCCCTCCACTTT
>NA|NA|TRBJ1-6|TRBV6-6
CASSYGGSSYNSPLHF
TGTGCCAGCAGTTACGGGGGGTCGTCCTATAATTCACCCCTCCACTTT
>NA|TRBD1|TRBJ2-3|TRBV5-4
CASSLTGATDTQYF
TGTGCCAGCAGCTTGACAGGGGCCACAGATACGCAGTATTTT
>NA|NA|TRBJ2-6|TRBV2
CARNQRSGANVLTF
TGTGCCAGGAACCAGCGCTCTGGGGCCAACGTCCTGACTTTC
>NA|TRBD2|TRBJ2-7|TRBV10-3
CAIGGDEQYF
TGTGCCATCGGGGGGGACGAGCAGTACTTC